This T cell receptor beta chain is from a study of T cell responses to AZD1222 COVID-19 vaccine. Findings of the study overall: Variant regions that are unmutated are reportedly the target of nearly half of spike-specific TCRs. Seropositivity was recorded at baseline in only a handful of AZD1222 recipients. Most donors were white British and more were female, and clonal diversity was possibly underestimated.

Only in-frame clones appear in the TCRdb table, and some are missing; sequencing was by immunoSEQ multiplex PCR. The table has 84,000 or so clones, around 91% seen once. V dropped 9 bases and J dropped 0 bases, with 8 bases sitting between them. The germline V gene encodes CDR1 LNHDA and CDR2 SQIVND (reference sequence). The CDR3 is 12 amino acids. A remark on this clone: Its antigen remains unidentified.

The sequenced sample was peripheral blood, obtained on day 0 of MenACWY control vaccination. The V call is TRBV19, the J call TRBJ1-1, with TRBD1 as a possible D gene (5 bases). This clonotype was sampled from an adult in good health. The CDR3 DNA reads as TGTGCCAGCAGGGAGATGAACACTGAAGCTTTCTTT. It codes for CASREMNTEAFF.